The T cell receptor (beta chain) under discussion was sequenced for a study of control samples from healthy donors and cancer patients. Profiled with immunoSEQ multiplex PCR; TCRdb holds only in-frame clones, not every one. This table holds about 82,000 clones, 94% found once. The CDR3 is 14 residues long. Germline CDR1 reads LNHDA; CDR2 reads SQIVND (reference sequence). V lost 1 base, J lost 1 base, and 7 bases lay in between. The rearrangement uses TRBV19 and TRBJ1-1; a possible D gene is TRBD1 (5 bases). The sequence derives from a woman aged 18-29 years in good health. Sequences were obtained from blood. As DNA, the CDR3 is TGTGCCAGTAGTATAGTCACAGGGAACACTGAAGCTTTCTTT. Amino acid sequence: CASSIVTGNTEAFF. The full variable domain, rest sourced from reference TRBV19 and TRBJ1-1, is DGGITQSPKYLFRKEGQNVTLSCEQNLNHDAMYWYRQDPGQGLRLIYYSQIVNDFQKGDIAEGYSVSREKKESFPLTVTSAQKNPTAFYLCASSIVTGNTEAFFGQGTRLTVV.